The clone carrying this TCR beta chain was recorded once. The antigen remains unidentified. Treatment in this sample: roughly 20 received Ad26.COV2.S at low or high dose, single or two shots; about five received placebo; per-sample allocation not given. Day 63 following the first vaccine or placebo injection was when the samples were taken. The donor was a Boston adult aged 18-55 years. The data stem from a study of Ad26.COV2.S vaccination and SARS-CoV-2 variants. Some clones are missing from TCRdb's copy, which holds only in-frame ones; the method was immunoSEQ multiplex PCR. Of some 640,000 clones in the sample, roughly 90% were seen once. The V and J ends lost 9 bases and 6 bases, in that order; junction bases with no gene match: 6. The V gene's germline CDR1 is SNHLY and CDR2 FYNNEI. The CDR3 contains 13 residues. Study-level findings and limits: Vaccine recipients posted higher spike-specific TCR breadth than their placebo counterparts.

The V and J genes are TRBV2 and TRBJ1-1; 11 bases are a match to TRBD1. Sequencing was performed on peripheral blood, taken in a trial of Ad26.COV2.S vaccine versus placebo. The TCR originated in a person between 18 and 65 years old who received the Ad26.COV2.S COVID-19 vaccine or a placebo. CDR3 bases: TGTGCCAGGGGCGGGACAGGGGGTCCTGAAGCTTTCTTT. Its translation: CARGGTGGPEAFF.